The rows below give T cell receptor beta chains drawn from one sample of a study of identical twins. Each CDR3 protein is one row after TCRdb ran MiXCR on the 5' RACE reads. The sample includes around 960,000 distinct CDR3 sequences, approximately 13% of them seen just once. Another study also made use of these data, one on yellow fever vaccine responses in identical twins.

The specimen was PBMCs. The receptors shown here come from a woman aged 18-29 years in good health. Each CDR3 is given with its conserved first and last residue. Clone size is not always given. Where it is, it says once, few, many or a class for expanded clones.

NA | TRBJ2-4 | 14 | TRBV15 | CATEGGGPKNIQYF
few | TRBJ2-3 | 16 | TRBV12-3/TRBV12-4 | CASRRTGTGAADTQYF
few | TRBJ2-2 | 15 | TRBV20-1 | CSARDTRGNTGELFF
few | TRBJ2-3 | 14 | TRBV13 | CASGRSWGTDTQYF
few | TRBJ1-2 | 14 | TRBV12-3/TRBV12-4 | CASFLGDRGGGYTF
few | TRBJ2-7 | 13 | TRBV20-1 | CSAPGTGKSEQYF
NA | TRBJ2-1 | 15 | TRBV20-1 | CSASSREGWGNEQFF
NA | TRBJ1-2 | 14 | TRBV5-1 | CASSMIGQGEGYTF
many | TRBJ2-5 | 14 | TRBV12-5 | CASGLWPRRETQYF
NA | TRBJ1-6 | 12 | TRBV5-6 | CASSPGLSPLHF
NA | TRBJ2-1 | 11 | TRBV6-2/TRBV6-3 | CASQGAYEQFF
NA | TRBJ2-1 | 15 | TRBV9 | CASSVAGDIYNEQFF
few | TRBJ2-5 | 14 | TRBV7-6 | CASSETVNQETQYF
NA | TRBJ2-1 | 17 | TRBV5-1 | CASSPHVGTGGYNEQFF
NA | TRBJ2-7 | 13 | TRBV7-9 | CASSSLLGYEQYF
NA | TRBJ2-7 | 15 | TRBV5-6 | CASKTGTSGRYEQYF